The entry below gives a single TCR beta chain sequence along with its context. These data come from a study of blood T cell repertoires in COVID-19. Germline assignment: CDR1 MDHEN and CDR2 SYDVKM. The CDR3 is 15 amino acids. V trimming: 4 bases; J trimming: 12 bases; junction bases outside the gene matches: 11. Sequencing used immunoSEQ multiplex PCR; TCRdb keeps in-frame clones, though not all of them. This table holds 200,000 to 250,000 clones, roughly nine tenths found once. The sample comprised peripheral blood. The J gene is TRBJ2-1, the V gene TRBV28; TRBD2 agrees at 11 bases. The receptor's source is a man aged 55 to 70 with acute or convalescent COVID-19. The CDR3 sequence: CASSYGLAGPLSQFF. The DNA of the CDR3 is TGTGCCAGCAGTTACGGACTAGCGGGCCCTTTATCGCAGTTCTTC.